This is a list of T cell receptor beta chains from one sample in a study of T cell changes during pregnancy in multiple sclerosis. Sequencing was performed with immunoSEQ multiplex PCR; in TCRdb, only in-frame clones are kept and a portion is missing. The data show about 87,000 clones, around 93% seen once. Material: peripheral blood, obtained in the third trimester of pregnancy. The receptor source for this set is a female donor in good health, enrolled as a control in a pregnancy study. CDR3s include the opening cysteine and the closing phenylalanine or tryptophan. Fields, in order: CDR3 protein, CDR3 DNA, clone size, J gene, D gene, CDR3 length, V gene. The D gene is left open where the match is weak. Size values are once, few and many counts, or a class for expanded clones, and some rows have none.

CDR3: CASSPLEEGEQFF
DNA: TGTGCCAGCTCACCACTCGAAGAGGGTGAGCAGTTCTTC
size: -
J: TRBJ2-1
D: -
length: 13
V: TRBV18

CDR3: CASSWDIPYEQYF
DNA: TGCGCCAGCAGCTGGGACATTCCCTACGAGCAGTACTTC
size: -
J: TRBJ2-7
D: -
length: 13
V: TRBV5-1

CDR3: CSVVPRGTEAFF
DNA: TGCAGCGTTGTTCCAAGGGGCACTGAAGCTTTCTTT
size: once
J: TRBJ1-1
D: -
length: 12
V: TRBV29-1

CDR3: CASSFVGTGSNEQFF
DNA: TGCGCCAGCAGTTTTGTCGGGACAGGGTCTAATGAGCAGTTCTTC
size: -
J: TRBJ2-1
D: TRBD1
length: 15
V: TRBV5-1

CDR3: CASSRWTDYNEQFF
DNA: TGTGCCAGCAGCAGATGGACAGATTACAATGAGCAGTTCTTC
size: -
J: TRBJ2-1
D: -
length: 14
V: TRBV7-8

CDR3: CASGRGTVPGELFF
DNA: TGTGCTAGTGGCCGGGGGACAGTCCCCGGGGAGCTGTTTTTT
size: -
J: TRBJ2-2
D: -
length: 14
V: TRBV12-5

CDR3: CASSLGTNYEQYF
DNA: TGTGCCAGCAGTTTGGGGACAAACTACGAGCAGTACTTC
size: -
J: TRBJ2-7
D: -
length: 13
V: TRBV27

CDR3: CASSPRLAGHQETQYF
DNA: TGCGCCAGCAGCCCCCGGTTAGCGGGACACCAAGAGACCCAGTACTTC
size: -
J: TRBJ2-5
D: TRBD2
length: 16
V: TRBV4-1

CDR3: CASSTRQNQPQHF
DNA: TGTGCCAGCAGCACCCGACAGAATCAGCCCCAGCATTTT
size: -
J: TRBJ1-5
D: -
length: 13
V: TRBV7-2

CDR3: CASSAIAGPQETQYF
DNA: TGCGCCAGCAGCGCAATAGCGGGCCCTCAAGAGACCCAGTACTTC
size: -
J: TRBJ2-5
D: TRBD2
length: 15
V: TRBV5-1

CDR3: CASRGTGEEQYF
DNA: TGTGCCAGCAGGGGGACAGGGGAGGAGCAGTACTTC
size: -
J: TRBJ2-7
D: TRBD1
length: 12
V: TRBV2

CDR3: CASSSTQGTQYF
DNA: TGTGCCAGCAGTTCGACTCAAGGGACCCAGTACTTC
size: -
J: TRBJ2-5
D: -
length: 12
V: TRBV2

CDR3: CASSPLGVAEQFF
DNA: TGTGCCAGCAGTCCCCTCGGGGTGGCTGAGCAGTTCTTC
size: -
J: TRBJ2-1
D: -
length: 13
V: TRBV28

CDR3: CASSLSRGYSNQPQHF
DNA: TGTGCCAGCAGTTTATCAAGGGGCTATAGCAATCAGCCCCAGCATTTT
size: -
J: TRBJ1-5
D: -
length: 16
V: TRBV27

CDR3: CASSPSTGDKGYEQYF
DNA: TGTGCCAGCAGTCCCAGTACAGGGGATAAAGGCTACGAGCAGTACTTC
size: -
J: TRBJ2-7
D: TRBD1
length: 16
V: TRBV27

CDR3: CATSRGGTGESGYTF
DNA: TGTGCCACCAGCAGAGGGGGGACAGGGGAAAGTGGCTACACCTTC
size: once
J: TRBJ1-2
D: TRBD1
length: 15
V: TRBV15

CDR3: CASSRGQGAYEQYF
DNA: TGTGCCAGCAGTCGCGGACAGGGGGCCTACGAGCAGTACTTC
size: -
J: TRBJ2-7
D: TRBD1
length: 14
V: TRBV6-6

CDR3: CASSLDRGEKLFF
DNA: TGTGCCAGCAGCTTGGACAGGGGGGAAAAACTGTTTTTT
size: -
J: TRBJ1-4
D: TRBD1
length: 13
V: TRBV5-6

CDR3: CASSPLDIESGEQFF
DNA: TGTGCCAGCTCACCATTGGACATTGAGTCGGGTGAGCAGTTCTTC
size: -
J: TRBJ2-1
D: -
length: 15
V: TRBV18

CDR3: CASSPGQGNYGYTF
DNA: TGTGCCAGCAGCCCGGGACAGGGGAACTATGGCTACACCTTC
size: -
J: TRBJ1-2
D: TRBD1
length: 14
V: TRBV7-9

CDR3: CAWSEGSGSIFADTQYF
DNA: TGTGCCTGGAGCGAGGGTAGCGGGAGCATTTTTGCAGATACGCAGTATTTT
size: -
J: TRBJ2-3
D: TRBD2
length: 17
V: TRBV30

CDR3: CASSQGPGETQYF
DNA: TGCGCCAGCAGCCAAGGTCCGGGGGAGACCCAGTACTTC
size: -
J: TRBJ2-5
D: -
length: 13
V: TRBV4-1

CDR3: CASSLGSGRADEQFF
DNA: TGTGCCAGCAGCTTGGGTAGCGGGAGGGCCGACGAGCAGTTCTTC
size: -
J: TRBJ2-1
D: TRBD2
length: 15
V: TRBV5-4

CDR3: CATLDSQETQYF
DNA: TGTGCTACCCTCGACAGTCAAGAGACCCAGTACTTC
size: -
J: TRBJ2-5
D: -
length: 12
V: TRBV7-7

CDR3: CASSLYIDLAGGWADTQYF
DNA: TGTGCCAGCAGCTTGTACATCGATTTAGCGGGAGGGTGGGCAGATACGCAGTATTTT
size: -
J: TRBJ2-3
D: TRBD2
length: 19
V: TRBV13

CDR3: CASSSSPGQGNAGNTIYF
DNA: TGCGCCAGCAGCTCATCCCCGGGACAGGGGAACGCTGGAAACACCATATATTTT
size: -
J: TRBJ1-3
D: TRBD1
length: 18
V: TRBV5-1

CDR3: CASSLILAGPYNEQFF
DNA: TGCGCCAGCAGCTTGATACTAGCGGGGCCCTACAATGAGCAGTTCTTC
size: once
J: TRBJ2-1
D: TRBD2
length: 16
V: TRBV5-1

CDR3: CAASPGKSYNEQFF
DNA: TGTGCCGCGAGCCCCGGGAAGTCCTACAATGAGCAGTTCTTC
size: -
J: TRBJ2-1
D: -
length: 14
V: TRBV15

CDR3: CASSLTGSNQPQHF
DNA: TGTGCCAGCAGCCTGACAGGGAGCAATCAGCCCCAGCATTTT
size: once
J: TRBJ1-5
D: TRBD1
length: 14
V: TRBV27

CDR3: CASSPGLYEQYF
DNA: TGTGCCAGCTCACCGGGCCTCTACGAGCAGTACTTC
size: -
J: TRBJ2-7
D: -
length: 12
V: TRBV18

CDR3: CAWSETGTSGRKQFF
DNA: TGTGCCTGGAGTGAAACCGGGACTAGCGGGAGGAAGCAGTTCTTC
size: -
J: TRBJ2-1
D: TRBD2
length: 15
V: TRBV30

CDR3: CASKARGSSYEQYF
DNA: TGTGCCAGCAAAGCCCGGGGGAGCTCCTACGAGCAGTACTTC
size: -
J: TRBJ2-7
D: -
length: 14
V: TRBV27

CDR3: CASSDSLSYNEQFF
DNA: TGTGCCAGCAGTGATAGCTTGAGCTACAATGAGCAGTTCTTC
size: -
J: TRBJ2-1
D: -
length: 14
V: TRBV2